The clone carrying this T cell receptor (beta chain) appeared once. Its antigen is not known. J was trimmed by 1 base and V by 6 bases; bases with no gene match: 6. This CDR3 comprises 15 residues. CDR1 is KGHSH and CDR2 is LQKENI in the germline V gene. Generated by immunoSEQ multiplex PCR, the TCRdb table keeps only in-frame clones and is missing some. The sample lists some 5,900 clones; around 85% were seen once. Over chemoradiotherapy, repertoires were sampled more than once. The data belong to a study of chemoradiotherapy in HPV16-positive cancers. Study as a whole: A couple of HPV16-positive patients' cells yielded candidate HPV-specific clones and common motifs. Overall study findings and caveats: The functional HPV-specific definition rests on just a couple of HPV16-positive patients. During treatment, candidate HPV-specific clones and E7-related motifs expanded in tumor.

This TCR was recovered from a human donor with HPV-associated anogenital cancer. The V call is TRBV18, the J call TRBJ1-1, with 9 bases identical to TRBD1. The material was tumor tissue, obtained from a patient who underwent chemoradiotherapy. CDR3 sequence reads: CASSQQGAGNTEAFF. The CDR3 coding sequence is TGTGCCAGCTCGCAACAGGGGGCCGGGAACACTGAAGCTTTCTTT.